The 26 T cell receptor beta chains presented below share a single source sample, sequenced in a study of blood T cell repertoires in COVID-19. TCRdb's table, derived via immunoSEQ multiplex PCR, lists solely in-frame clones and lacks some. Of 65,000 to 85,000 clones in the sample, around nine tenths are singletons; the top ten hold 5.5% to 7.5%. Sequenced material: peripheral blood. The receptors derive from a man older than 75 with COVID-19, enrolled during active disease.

The CDR3 sequence is CASSSQAYEQYF. The CDR3 coding sequence is TGTGCCAGCAGCTCCCAAGCGTACGAGCAGTACTTC. The chain links TRBV7-9 to TRBJ2-7, with D unresolved. This CDR3 comprises 12 residues. Trimming cost V 4 bases and J 4 bases, with 8 bases left between them. Germline V gene lookup returns CDR1 SEHNR and CDR2 FQNEAQ (reference sequence).

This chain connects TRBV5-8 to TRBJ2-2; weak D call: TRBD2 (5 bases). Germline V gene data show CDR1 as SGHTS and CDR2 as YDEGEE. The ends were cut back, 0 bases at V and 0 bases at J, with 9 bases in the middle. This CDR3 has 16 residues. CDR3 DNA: TGTGCCAGCAGCTTGGGACTATTCGCGAACACCGGGGAGCTGTTTTTT. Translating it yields CASSLGLFANTGELFF.

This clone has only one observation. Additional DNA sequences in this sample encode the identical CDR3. The CDR3 DNA follows: TGTGCCAGCAGCTCGCGACAGGGGGCAACTAATGAAAAACTGTTTTTT. Amino acids: CASSSRQGATNEKLFF. J is TRBJ1-4 and V is TRBV14, with 9 nucleotides matching TRBD1. Germline-derived CDR1 and CDR2 are SGHDN and FVKESK. The J segment lost 0 bases and the V segment lost 5 bases, leaving 4 bases of the junction unmatched. The CDR3 is 16 amino acids.

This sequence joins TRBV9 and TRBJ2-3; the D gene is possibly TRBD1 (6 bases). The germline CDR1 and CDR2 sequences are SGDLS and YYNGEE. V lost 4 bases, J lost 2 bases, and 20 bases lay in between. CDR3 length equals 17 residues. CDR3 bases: TGTGCCAGCAGCCTCCGACCCCCGGGACAAACCACAGATACGCAGTATTTT. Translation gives CASSLRPPGQTTDTQYF. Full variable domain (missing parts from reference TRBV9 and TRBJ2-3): DSGVTQTPKHLITATGQRVTLRCSPRSGDLSVYWYQQSLDQGLQFLIQYYNGEERAKGNILERFSAQQFPDLHSELNLSSLELGDSALYFCASSLRPPGQTTDTQYFGPGTRLTVL.

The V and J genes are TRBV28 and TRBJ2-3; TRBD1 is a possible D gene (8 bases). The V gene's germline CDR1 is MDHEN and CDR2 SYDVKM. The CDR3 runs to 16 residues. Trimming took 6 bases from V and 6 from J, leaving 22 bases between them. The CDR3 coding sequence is TGTGCCAGCAGGACACGACAGGGGAGGGGTCCGGATACGCAGTATTTT. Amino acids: CASRTRQGRGPDTQYF. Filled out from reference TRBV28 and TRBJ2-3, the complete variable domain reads DVKVTQSSRYLVKRTGEKVFLECVQDMDHENMFWYRQDPGLGLRLIYFSYDVKMKEKGDIPEGYSVSREKKERFSLILESASTNQTSMYLCASRTRQGRGPDTQYFGPGTRLTVL.

The CDR3 sequence: CASSSTQLTQPQHF. CDR3 DNA: TGTGCCAGCAGTTCAACACAGCTTACACAGCCCCAGCATTTT. The rearrangement joins TRBV28 to TRBJ1-5, with D unclear. V was shortened by 4 bases and J by 7 bases, with 14 bases between the two germline ends. The CDR3 runs to 14 residues. CDR1 MDHEN and CDR2 SYDVKM come from the germline V gene.

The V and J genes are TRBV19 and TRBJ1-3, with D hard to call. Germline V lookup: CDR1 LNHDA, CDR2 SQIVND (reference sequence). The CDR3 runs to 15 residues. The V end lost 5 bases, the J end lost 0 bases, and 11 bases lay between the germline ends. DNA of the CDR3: TGTGCCAGTAGTCCCGGACTGAGCTCTGGAAACACCATATATTTT. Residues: CASSPGLSSGNTIYF. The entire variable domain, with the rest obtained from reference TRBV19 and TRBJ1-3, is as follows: DGGITQSPKYLFRKEGQNVTLSCEQNLNHDAMYWYRQDPGQGLRLIYYSQIVNDFQKGDIAEGYSVSREKKESFPLTVTSAQKNPTAFYLCASSPGLSSGNTIYFGEGSWLTVV.

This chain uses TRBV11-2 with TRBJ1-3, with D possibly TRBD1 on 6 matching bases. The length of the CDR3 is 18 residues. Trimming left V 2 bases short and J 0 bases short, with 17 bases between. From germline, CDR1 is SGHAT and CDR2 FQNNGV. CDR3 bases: TGTGCCAGCAGCTTAAGGACGGTTACAGGGACCTCTGGAAACACCATATATTTT. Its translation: CASSLRTVTGTSGNTIYF. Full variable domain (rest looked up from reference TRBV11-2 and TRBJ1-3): EAGVAQSPRYKIIEKRQSVAFWCNPISGHATLYWYQQILGQGPKLLIQFQNNGVVDDSQLPKDRFSAERLKGVDSTLKIQPAKLEDSAVYLCASSLRTVTGTSGNTIYFGEGSWLTVV.

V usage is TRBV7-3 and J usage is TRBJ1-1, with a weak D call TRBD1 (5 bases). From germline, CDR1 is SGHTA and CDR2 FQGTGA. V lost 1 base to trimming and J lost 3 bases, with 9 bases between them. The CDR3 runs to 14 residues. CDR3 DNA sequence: TGTGCCAGCAGCTTAATGCGGGGGGACACTGAAGCTTTCTTT. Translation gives CASSLMRGDTEAFF. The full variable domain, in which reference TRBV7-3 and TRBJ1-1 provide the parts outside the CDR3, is GAGVSQTPSNKVTEKGKYVELRCDPISGHTALYWYRQSLGQGPEFLIYFQGTGAADDSGLPNDRFFAVRPEGSVSTLKIQRTERGDSAVYLCASSLMRGDTEAFFGQGTRLTVV.

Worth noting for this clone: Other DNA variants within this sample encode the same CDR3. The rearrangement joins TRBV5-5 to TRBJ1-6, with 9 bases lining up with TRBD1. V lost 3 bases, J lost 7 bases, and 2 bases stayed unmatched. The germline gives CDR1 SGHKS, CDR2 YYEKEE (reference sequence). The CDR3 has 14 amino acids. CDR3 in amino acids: CASSSGTGNSPLHF. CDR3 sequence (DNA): TGTGCCAGCAGCTCCGGGACAGGGAATTCACCCCTCCACTTT.

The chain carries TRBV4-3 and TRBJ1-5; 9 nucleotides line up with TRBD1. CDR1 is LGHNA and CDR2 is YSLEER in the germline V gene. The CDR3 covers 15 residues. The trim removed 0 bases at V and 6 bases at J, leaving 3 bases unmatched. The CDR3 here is CASSQDHRGPQPQHF. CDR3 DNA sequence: TGCGCCAGCAGCCAAGATCACAGGGGGCCTCAGCCCCAGCATTTT.

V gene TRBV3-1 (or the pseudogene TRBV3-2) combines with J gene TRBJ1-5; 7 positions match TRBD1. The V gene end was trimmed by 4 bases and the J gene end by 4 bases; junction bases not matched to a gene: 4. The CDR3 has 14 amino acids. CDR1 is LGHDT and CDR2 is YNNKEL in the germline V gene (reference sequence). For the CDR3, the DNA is TGTGCCAGCAGCCCGGCAGGGGGGAATCAGCCCCAGCATTTT. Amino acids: CASSPAGGNQPQHF.

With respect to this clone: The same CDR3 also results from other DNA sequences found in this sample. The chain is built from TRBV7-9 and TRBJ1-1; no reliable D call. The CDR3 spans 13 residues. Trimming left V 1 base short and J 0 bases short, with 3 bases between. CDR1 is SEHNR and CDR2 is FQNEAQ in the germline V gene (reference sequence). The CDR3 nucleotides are TGTGCCAGCAGCTTAGATATGAACACTGAAGCTTTCTTT. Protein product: CASSLDMNTEAFF.

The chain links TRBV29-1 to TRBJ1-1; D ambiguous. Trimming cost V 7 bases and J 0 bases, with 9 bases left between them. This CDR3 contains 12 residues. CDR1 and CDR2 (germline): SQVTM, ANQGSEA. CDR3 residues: CSAGQMNTEAFF. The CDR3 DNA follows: TGCAGCGCGGGTCAGATGAACACTGAAGCTTTCTTT.

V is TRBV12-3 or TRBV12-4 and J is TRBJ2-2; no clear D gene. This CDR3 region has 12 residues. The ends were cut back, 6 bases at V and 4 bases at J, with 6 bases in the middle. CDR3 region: CASSYSTGELFF. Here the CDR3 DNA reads TGTGCCAGCAGCTACTCCACCGGGGAGCTGTTTTTT.

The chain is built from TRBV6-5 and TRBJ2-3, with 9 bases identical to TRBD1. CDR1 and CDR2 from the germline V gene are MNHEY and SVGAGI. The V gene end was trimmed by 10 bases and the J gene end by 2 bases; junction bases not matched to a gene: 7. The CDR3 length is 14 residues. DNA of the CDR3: TGTGCCACTCGGACAGGGGCCTCCACAGATACGCAGTATTTT. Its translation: CATRTGASTDTQYF.

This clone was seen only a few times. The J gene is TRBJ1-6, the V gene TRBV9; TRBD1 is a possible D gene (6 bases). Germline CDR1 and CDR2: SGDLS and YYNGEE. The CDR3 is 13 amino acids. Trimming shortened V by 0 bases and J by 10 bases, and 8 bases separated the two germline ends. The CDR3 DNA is TGTGCCAGCAGCGTAGGCAGGGGATCACCCCTCCACTTT. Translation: CASSVGRGSPLHF.

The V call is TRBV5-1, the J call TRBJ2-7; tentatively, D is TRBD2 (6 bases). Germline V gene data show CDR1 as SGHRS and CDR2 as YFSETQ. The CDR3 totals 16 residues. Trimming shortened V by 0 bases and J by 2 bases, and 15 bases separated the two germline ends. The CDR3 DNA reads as TGCGCCAGCAGCTTGGCCCCTCAGACGGGGGCCTACGAGCAGTACTTC. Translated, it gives CASSLAPQTGAYEQYF.

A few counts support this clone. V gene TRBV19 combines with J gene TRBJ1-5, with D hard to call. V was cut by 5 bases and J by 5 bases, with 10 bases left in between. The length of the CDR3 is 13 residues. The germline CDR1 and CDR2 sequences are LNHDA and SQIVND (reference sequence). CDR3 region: CASSRREDQPQHF. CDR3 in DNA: TGTGCCAGTAGTCGGAGGGAGGATCAGCCCCAGCATTTT.

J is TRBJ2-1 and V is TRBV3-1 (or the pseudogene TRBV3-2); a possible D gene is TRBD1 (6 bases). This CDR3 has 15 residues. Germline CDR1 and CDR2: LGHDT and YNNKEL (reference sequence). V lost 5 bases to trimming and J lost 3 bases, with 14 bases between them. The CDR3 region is CASSSQGPGYNEQFF. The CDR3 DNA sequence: TGTGCCAGCAGCTCCCAGGGGCCCGGCTACAATGAGCAGTTCTTC.

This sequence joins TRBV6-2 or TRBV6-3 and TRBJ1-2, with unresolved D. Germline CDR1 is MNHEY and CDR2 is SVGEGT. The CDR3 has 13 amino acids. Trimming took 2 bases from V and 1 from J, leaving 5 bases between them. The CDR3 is CASSYDNNYGYTF. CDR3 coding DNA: TGTGCCAGCAGTTACGACAATAACTATGGCTACACCTTC.

The CDR3 region is CSVQGTGTNEKLFF. The CDR3 DNA follows: TGCAGCGTGCAGGGCACAGGGACTAATGAAAAACTGTTTTTT. J is TRBJ1-4 and V is TRBV29-1; D may be TRBD1 (6 bases). The germline V gene has CDR1 SQVTM and CDR2 ANQGSEA. The CDR3 runs to 14 residues. V lost 6 bases to trimming and J lost 2 bases, with 13 bases between them.

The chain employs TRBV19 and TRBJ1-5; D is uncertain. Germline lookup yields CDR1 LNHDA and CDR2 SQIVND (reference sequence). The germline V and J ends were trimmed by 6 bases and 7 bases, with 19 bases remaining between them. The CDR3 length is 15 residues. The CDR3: CASRGSAVLAQPQHF. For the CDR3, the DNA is TGTGCCAGTAGGGGGTCGGCCGTTCTAGCCCAGCCCCAGCATTTT.

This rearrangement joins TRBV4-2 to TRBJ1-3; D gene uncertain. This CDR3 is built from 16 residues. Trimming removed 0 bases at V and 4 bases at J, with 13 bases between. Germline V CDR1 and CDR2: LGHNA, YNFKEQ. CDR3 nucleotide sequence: TGTGCCAGCAGCCAAGAGGCAGGAACGGGGGGAAACACCATATATTTT. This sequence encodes CASSQEAGTGGNTIYF.

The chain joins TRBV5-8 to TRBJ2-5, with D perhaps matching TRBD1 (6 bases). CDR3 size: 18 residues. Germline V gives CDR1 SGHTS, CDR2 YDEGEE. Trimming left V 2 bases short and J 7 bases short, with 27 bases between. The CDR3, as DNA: TGTGCCAGCAGCTTCACGTGGGGGCTAGCCGTACCTGAGGGGACCCAGTACTTC. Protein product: CASSFTWGLAVPEGTQYF.

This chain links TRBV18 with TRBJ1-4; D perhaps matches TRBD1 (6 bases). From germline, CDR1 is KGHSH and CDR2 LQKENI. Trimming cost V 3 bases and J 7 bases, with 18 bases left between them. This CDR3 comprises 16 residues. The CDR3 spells CASSPQGLVTGEKLFF. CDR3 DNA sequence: TGTGCCAGCTCACCCCAGGGGCTGGTGACGGGTGAAAAACTGTTTTTT.